Below are 30 T cell receptor beta chains sequenced from a single sample in a study of T cell changes during pregnancy in multiple sclerosis (dated by TCRdb to about 2019). The method was the immunoSEQ multiplex PCR assay. Sourced from immuneACCESS, this table was stored by TCRdb with only in-frame sequences that have V and J called. A share of the clones is absent; for the studies checked, an unresolved V gene accounts for under half, and the remainder has no known explanation. The sample data list about 80,000 clones, and 90% to 95% of these were observed just once. The ten largest account for 1.4% of the sample. Sequenced here: peripheral blood, sampled before pregnancy. The receptors come from a female donor with multiple sclerosis, enrolled in a pregnancy study.

In its sample, this clone was seen a few times. The rearrangement links TRBV9 to TRBJ1-1; TRBD1 agrees at 8 bases. Germline-derived CDR1 and CDR2 are SGDLS and YYNGEE. J was trimmed by 4 bases and V by 4 bases; bases with no gene match: 9. This CDR3 has 15 residues. DNA of the CDR3: TGTGCCAGCAGCTCACCGACAGGGGTGGCCACTGAAGCTTTCTTT. Translation gives CASSSPTGVATEAFF.

The V gene is TRBV10-3, the J gene TRBJ2-7; the D is unclear. Germline V CDR1 and CDR2: ENHRY, SYGVKD. The CDR3 runs 15 residues. V shed 2 bases and J shed 2 bases, with 13 bases lying between them. The CDR3 DNA reads as TGTGCCATCAGTGAGCTTTTAGACACCGCCTACGAGCAGTACTTC. Protein sequence: CAISELLDTAYEQYF.

The rearrangement joins TRBV21-1 to TRBJ2-7; TRBD1 is taken as the D call from the table, unchecked against the DNA. TRBV21-1 is a pseudogene segment. The CDR3 length is 14 residues. The CDR3 region is CASSQNRGYYEQYF. The CDR3 bases are TGTGCCAGCAGCCAGAACAGGGGATACTACGAGCAGTACTTC.

The V call is TRBV25-1, the J call TRBJ2-5, with 9 positions matching TRBD2. The germline gives CDR1 MGHDK, CDR2 SYGVNS. Trimming at V came to 1 base and at J to 3 bases, leaving 6 bases not matched to a gene. The CDR3 runs to 16 residues. The CDR3 DNA is TGTGCCAGCAGTGAATTGAATAGCGGGGGAAAAGAGACCCAGTACTTC. This translates into CASSELNSGGKETQYF.

The chain carries TRBV7-2 and TRBJ2-4; TRBD2 matches at 11 bases. V lost 0 bases, J lost 6 bases, and 1 base stayed unmatched. The CDR3 is made up of 15 amino acids. Germline loops: CDR1 SGHTA, CDR2 FQGNSA. The CDR3 region has the DNA TGTGCCAGCAGCTTAGCTGGGACTAGCGGAAACATTCAGTACTTC. This sequence encodes CASSLAGTSGNIQYF.

Only a few counts were recorded for this clone. This sequence joins TRBV6-1 and TRBJ1-4, with TRBD1 matching over 9 bases. The CDR3 has 16 residues. Germline CDR1 is MNHNS and CDR2 is SASEGT. Germline trimming cut 4 bases from V and 8 bases from J; bases unmatched to any gene: 11. CDR3 protein: CASSGGQGPRQEKLFF. The CDR3 nucleotides are TGTGCCAGCAGTGGGGGACAGGGTCCACGGCAGGAAAAACTGTTTTTT.

This rearrangement joins TRBV18 to TRBJ1-2; D might be TRBD1 (6 bases). The V gene's germline CDR1 is KGHSH and CDR2 LQKENI. The CDR3 spans 14 residues. The V gene lost 3 bases and the J gene lost 2 bases, with 10 bases spanning the gap. The CDR3 nucleotides are TGTGCCAGCTCACCCGCCGACAGGAACTATGGCTACACCTTC. Its translation: CASSPADRNYGYTF.

V and J are TRBV21-1 and TRBJ1-5. TRBV21-1 is a listed pseudogene. The length of the CDR3 is 13 residues. CDR3 residues: CASPRGGDQPQHF. The CDR3 coding sequence is TGTGCCAGCCCCCGGGGGGGCGATCAGCCCCAGCATTTT.

The chain uses TRBV7-3 and TRBJ1-2; D gene ambiguous. V was trimmed by 2 bases and J by 2 bases, leaving 12 bases between them. Germline loops: CDR1 SGHTA, CDR2 FQGTGA. The CDR3 sequence is 15 residues long. The chain's CDR3 is CASSLPPGFNYGYTF. The CDR3 bases are TGTGCCAGCAGCTTACCTCCGGGATTCAACTATGGCTACACCTTC. Supplemented by reference TRBV7-3 and TRBJ1-2, the full variable domain reads GAGVSQTPSNKVTEKGKYVELRCDPISGHTALYWYRQSLGQGPEFLIYFQGTGAADDSGLPNDRFFAVRPEGSVSTLKIQRTERGDSAVYLCASSLPPGFNYGYTFGSGTRLTVV.

This sequence joins TRBV4-1 and TRBJ1-5, with D maybe TRBD1 (5 bases). Trimming stripped 4 bases from V and 2 bases from J, with 12 bases between. Germline V gene lookup returns CDR1 MGHRA and CDR2 YSYEKL. CDR3 size: 15 residues. Written as DNA, the CDR3 is TGCGCCAGCAGCCCCGAAGGGGTCGGCAATCAGCCCCAGCATTTT. Translation: CASSPEGVGNQPQHF.

This chain joins TRBV6-5 and TRBJ1-4; weak D call: TRBD1 (6 bases). This CDR3 comprises 14 residues. Germline assignment: CDR1 MNHEY and CDR2 SVGAGI. V lost 5 bases and J 3 bases, leaving 10 bases between the germline ends. CDR3 nucleotides: TGTGCCAGCAGTGGGACATCTGCTAATGAAAAACTGTTTTTT. Amino acids: CASSGTSANEKLFF.

V and J are TRBV2 and TRBJ1-6; TRBD1 matches at 12 bases. After removal of 6 bases from V and 5 bases from J, the junction contained 5 bases not matched to a gene. Germline V gene sequence: CDR1 SNHLY, CDR2 FYNNEI. This CDR3 is 16 amino acids long. The CDR3 nucleotides are TGTGCCAGCAGAGCGGGACAGGGGGCAAATAATTCACCCCTCCACTTT. Amino acid sequence: CASRAGQGANNSPLHF.

This sequence joins TRBV30 and TRBJ1-2, with TRBD1 matching 7 bases. Germline CDR1 and CDR2: GTSNPN and SVGIG (reference sequence). Trimming removed 0 bases from V and 4 bases from J; junction bases left unmatched: 8. This CDR3 is 15 amino acids long. The CDR3 bases are TGTGCCTGGAGTGTACTACACCGGGACAGCTATGGCTACACCTTC. Translating it yields CAWSVLHRDSYGYTF.

The CDR3, as DNA: TGTGCCAGCAGTGGCCGGGACAGGGGATCGGAGACCCAGTACTTC. Translation: CASSGRDRGSETQYF. This chain links TRBV6-1 with TRBJ2-5; 10 positions match TRBD1. Germline V lookup: CDR1 MNHNS, CDR2 SASEGT. The CDR3 spans 15 residues. V lost 4 bases to trimming and J lost 5 bases; unmatched junction nucleotides: 7.

The chain has TRBV27 and TRBJ2-3; D unclear. Per the germline V gene, CDR1 is MNHEY and CDR2 is SMNVEV (reference sequence). The CDR3 consists of 14 residues. V lost 6 bases and J 0 bases, leaving 10 bases between the germline ends. The CDR3: CASSPGLSTDTQYF. For the CDR3, the DNA is TGTGCCAGCAGCCCGGGTTTGAGCACAGATACGCAGTATTTT.

The V gene is TRBV29-1, the J gene TRBJ1-2, with unresolved D. The V gene lost 4 bases and the J gene lost 3 bases, with 15 bases spanning the gap. Germline V CDR1 and CDR2: SQVTM, ANQGSEA. This CDR3 spans 14 amino acids. CDR3 sequence reads: CSVAPRLQDYGYTF. The CDR3 DNA reads TGCAGCGTTGCCCCAAGATTGCAGGACTATGGCTACACCTTC.

This chain joins TRBV5-4 and TRBJ2-7; 10 bases match TRBD1. This CDR3 is 14 amino acids long. The germline gives CDR1 SGHNT, CDR2 YYREEE (reference sequence). V shed 3 bases and J 3 bases; nucleotides not matched to a gene: 3. The CDR3 DNA reads as TGTGCCAGCAGCTGGACAGGGGGAGGCTACGAGCAGTACTTC. This gives the protein CASSWTGGGYEQYF.

The rearrangement joins TRBV2 to TRBJ2-7; D is perhaps TRBD1 (6 bases). The CDR3 length is 14 residues. The germline gives CDR1 SNHLY, CDR2 FYNNEI. Trimming took 3 bases from V and 2 from J, leaving 11 bases between them. CDR3 in amino acids: CASSDEGGPYEQYF. As DNA, the CDR3 is TGTGCCAGCAGTGATGAAGGGGGACCCTACGAGCAGTACTTC. The variable domain in full, completed from reference TRBV2 and TRBJ2-7, reads EPEVTQTPSHQVTQMGQEVILRCVPISNHLYFYWYRQILGQKVEFLVSFYNNEISEKSEIFDDQFSVERPDGSNFTLKIRSTKLEDSAMYFCASSDEGGPYEQYFGPGTRLTVT.

The chain joins TRBV11-1 to TRBJ2-1; TRBD2 is a possible D gene (6 bases). Trimming took 5 bases from V and 5 from J, leaving 7 bases between them. This CDR3 region has 12 residues. The germline V gene has CDR1 SGHAT and CDR2 FQDESV (reference sequence). DNA of the CDR3: TGTGCCAGCAGCGCGGGGAACAATGAGCAGTTCTTC. Its translation: CASSAGNNEQFF.

The rearrangement joins TRBV7-9 to TRBJ2-7; D is unclear. V gave up 1 base and J gave up 7 bases, with 8 bases separating them. Germline-derived CDR1 and CDR2 are SEHNR and FQNEAQ (reference sequence). This CDR3 is built from 12 residues. The CDR3 bases are TGTGCCAGCAGCTTAGGATCGGAGGAGCAGTACTTC. Translating it yields CASSLGSEEQYF.

The chain combines TRBV7-2 with TRBJ2-3, with 8 bases lining up with TRBD2. The CDR3 covers 14 residues. With 5 bases clipped from V and 4 bases from J, the junction kept 5 bases outside the gene matches. Germline V CDR1 and CDR2: SGHTA, FQGNSA. The CDR3, as DNA: TGTGCCAGCAGCCCGAGCGGGGGCGCAGATACGCAGTATTTT. This translates into CASSPSGGADTQYF.

The chain carries TRBV18 and TRBJ1-1; D is unresolved. Germline V lookup: CDR1 KGHSH, CDR2 LQKENI. With 3 bases removed from V and 5 bases from J, the gap between germline ends came to 10 bases. This CDR3 is 13 amino acids long. CDR3 region: CASSPQEGTEAFF. CDR3 in DNA: TGTGCCAGCTCACCCCAGGAGGGTACTGAAGCTTTCTTT. Using reference TRBV18 and TRBJ1-1 for the parts outside the CDR3, the full variable domain is NAGVMQNPRHLVRRRGQEARLRCSPMKGHSHVYWYRQLPEEGLKFMVYLQKENIIDESGMPKERFSAEFPKEGPSILRIQQVVRGDSAAYFCASSPQEGTEAFFGQGTRLTVV.

V usage is TRBV19 and J usage is TRBJ1-3; D is possibly TRBD1 (5 bases). The germline V and J ends were trimmed by 6 bases and 0 bases, with 9 bases remaining between them. The CDR3 loop spans 14 amino acids. The germline gives CDR1 LNHDA, CDR2 SQIVND (reference sequence). The CDR3 DNA follows: TGTGCCAGTAGGACAGAACACTCTGGAAACACCATATATTTT. Protein product: CASRTEHSGNTIYF.

The chain joins TRBV27 to TRBJ2-1; D gene uncertain. Deletions cut 8 bases from V and 5 bases from J, with 7 bases between. The CDR3 totals 11 residues. From germline, CDR1 is MNHEY and CDR2 SMNVEV (reference sequence). The CDR3 reads CASRLDNEQFF. CDR3 coding DNA: TGTGCCAGCCGGTTAGACAATGAGCAGTTCTTC.

The V gene is TRBV9, the J gene TRBJ2-6, with D tentatively TRBD2 (6 bases). This CDR3 spans 15 amino acids. Trimming left V 2 bases short and J 1 base short, with 7 bases between. Germline values: CDR1 SGDLS, CDR2 YYNGEE. CDR3 region: CASSVRGSGANVLTF. CDR3 DNA: TGTGCCAGCAGCGTTCGGGGGTCTGGGGCCAACGTCCTGACTTTC.

This clone came up once. The rearrangement uses TRBV6-1 and TRBJ2-4; D possibly corresponds to TRBD1 (6 bases). The germline gives CDR1 MNHNS, CDR2 SASEGT. The V end was cut by 4 bases, the J end by 0 bases, with 10 bases between. CDR3 size: 15 residues. For the CDR3, the DNA is TGTGCCAGCAGTGGACAGGCGCTAGCCAAAAACATTCAGTACTTC. Encoded protein: CASSGQALAKNIQYF.

The rearrangement links TRBV7-9 to TRBJ2-5; D not resolved. The CDR3 is 13 residues long. Germline V CDR1 and CDR2: SEHNR, FQNEAQ (reference sequence). V lost 2 bases, J lost 2 bases, and 6 bases lay in between. The CDR3 loop is CASSLSSQETQYF. In nucleotides, the CDR3 is TGTGCCAGCAGCTTATCTAGTCAAGAGACCCAGTACTTC.

This chain uses TRBV6-6 with TRBJ2-1; D perhaps matches TRBD1 (5 bases). V was pared by 7 bases and J by 10 bases, with 14 bases between. Germline loops: CDR1 MNHNY, CDR2 SVGAGI (reference sequence). The CDR3 runs 12 residues. Here the CDR3 reads CASTLGRKEQFF. CDR3 sequence (DNA): TGTGCCAGCACCCTGGGGCGGAAGGAGCAGTTCTTC.

Only one count was recorded for this clone. V is TRBV7-8 and J is TRBJ2-7; 12 positions agree with TRBD2. With V trimmed by 5 bases and J by 3 bases, 20 bases remained unmatched. Germline V gives CDR1 SGHVS, CDR2 FQNEAQ. The CDR3 has 20 residues. CDR3 sequence (DNA): TGTGCCAGCAGCCCCCCGTGGCCTTCTAGCGGGGGGGCCCGGGACTACGAGCAGTACTTC. Protein product: CASSPPWPSSGGARDYEQYF.

The genes are TRBV9 and TRBJ2-3; maybe TRBD2 (6 bases). The germline V and J ends were trimmed by 3 bases and 7 bases, with 12 bases remaining between them. Germline V gene sequence: CDR1 SGDLS, CDR2 YYNGEE. The CDR3 is 13 residues long. The CDR3 sequence is CASSGTGANTQYF. The CDR3 region has the DNA TGTGCCAGCAGCGGAACGGGAGCAAATACGCAGTATTTT.